Listed below are T cell receptor beta chains from one sample, sequenced in a study of shared clonotypes between healthy human individuals. The method was immunoSEQ multiplex PCR; TCRdb's version includes in-frame clones alone and lacks a portion of them. The table lists millions of clones, approximately 90% of them singletons. Specimen: naive CD4+ T cells sorted from blood. All receptors come from a man aged 18 to 30 in good health. Both conserved end residues are part of each CDR3. Fields, in order: clone size, CDR3 length, D gene, J gene, V gene, CDR3 protein, CDR3 DNA. A D gene is named only where the DNA matches it firmly. Clone sizes are given selectively: once, few, many, or a class where the clone is expanded.

. | 14 | . | TRBJ2-1 | TRBV4-3 | CASSRGGPGDEQFF | TGCGCCAGCAGCCGGGGCGGCCCCGGGGATGAGCAGTTCTTC
. | 14 | TRBD1 | TRBJ2-5 | TRBV13 | CASSSTTGTETQYF | TGTGCCAGCAGCTCCACGACAGGGACAGAGACCCAGTACTTC
. | 13 | . | TRBJ2-3 | TRBV30 | CAWRETSTDTQYF | TGTGCCTGGAGAGAAACTAGCACAGATACGCAGTATTTT
. | 13 | . | TRBJ1-1 | TRBV11-3 | CASSFGENTEAFF | TGTGCCAGCAGCTTCGGGGAGAACACTGAAGCTTTCTTT
. | 14 | . | TRBJ2-7 | TRBV11-2 | CASSLGGGNDEQYF | TGTGCCAGCAGCTTAGGTGGAGGGAACGACGAGCAGTACTTC
. | 17 | . | TRBJ1-6 | TRBV7-4 | CASSPRLETPSKSPLHF | TGTGCCAGCAGCCCCCGCCTCGAAACCCCCTCAAAGTCACCCCTCCACTTT
. | 18 | TRBD2 | TRBJ2-2 | TRBV30 | CAWSVRTSGRKGTGELFF | TGTGCCTGGAGTGTCAGGACTAGCGGGAGGAAGGGCACCGGGGAGCTGTTTTTT
. | 16 | . | TRBJ2-7 | TRBV28 | CASSFRRGLLSYEQYF | TGTGCCAGCAGTTTTAGGAGGGGCCTACTCTCCTACGAGCAGTACTTC
. | 17 | TRBD2 | TRBJ2-1 | TRBV11-1 | CASSLSPAGLAYNEQFF | TGTGCCAGCAGCCTTTCACCCGCAGGACTAGCCTACAATGAGCAGTTCTTC
. | 14 | . | TRBJ1-1 | TRBV4-2 | CASSLDLGGNGAFF | TGTGCCAGCAGCCTCGATTTGGGGGGGAACGGAGCTTTCTTT
. | 14 | . | TRBJ1-5 | TRBV5-1 | CASSLEGSNQPQHF | TGCGCCAGCAGCTTGGAAGGGAGCAATCAGCCCCAGCATTTT
. | 15 | . | TRBJ2-7 | TRBV27 | CASSKPGHSSYEQYF | TGTGCCAGCAGTAAACCGGGACACAGCTCCTACGAGCAGTACTTC
. | 14 | TRBD1 | TRBJ1-1 | TRBV19 | CASSPNRGHTEAFF | TGTGCCAGTAGTCCTAACAGGGGGCACACTGAAGCTTTCTTT
once | 15 | . | TRBJ2-1 | TRBV18 | CASSPALGGAGEQFF | TGTGCCAGCTCACCCGCCCTTGGGGGGGCTGGGGAGCAGTTCTTC
. | 12 | TRBD2 | TRBJ2-1 | TRBV19 | CASSIRGGEQFF | TGTGCCAGTAGTATACGGGGGGGAGAGCAGTTCTTC
. | 15 | . | TRBJ2-7 | TRBV5-1 | CASSLDRSSSYEQYF | TGCGCCAGCAGCTTGGATCGGAGTAGCTCCTACGAGCAGTACTTC
. | 14 | . | TRBJ2-1 | TRBV4-3 | CASSHPGAYNEQFF | TGCGCCAGCAGCCATCCGGGGGCCTACAATGAGCAGTTCTTC